This record looks at one T cell receptor (beta chain) sequence and its context. The CDR3 is 17 residues long. Germline CDR1 and CDR2: DFQATT and SNEGSKA (reference sequence). The sample belongs to a study of T cells expressing NK-cell markers. No DNA is given; TCRdb re-called the 5' RACE reads and lists each CDR3 protein once. Its table records roughly 450,000 distinct CDR3 sequences. The source of this sequence is a woman in her forties or fifties in good health. The V and J genes are TRBV20-1 and TRBJ2-1; TCRdb names TRBD2, which stays unverified in the absence of DNA. Sequencing used blood T cells: a sorted CD56 or NKG2C T cell subset, CD4+ or CD8+ T cells, or bulk PBMC T cells (not recorded which). The CDR3 region is CSARTTSGPSNYNEQFF.